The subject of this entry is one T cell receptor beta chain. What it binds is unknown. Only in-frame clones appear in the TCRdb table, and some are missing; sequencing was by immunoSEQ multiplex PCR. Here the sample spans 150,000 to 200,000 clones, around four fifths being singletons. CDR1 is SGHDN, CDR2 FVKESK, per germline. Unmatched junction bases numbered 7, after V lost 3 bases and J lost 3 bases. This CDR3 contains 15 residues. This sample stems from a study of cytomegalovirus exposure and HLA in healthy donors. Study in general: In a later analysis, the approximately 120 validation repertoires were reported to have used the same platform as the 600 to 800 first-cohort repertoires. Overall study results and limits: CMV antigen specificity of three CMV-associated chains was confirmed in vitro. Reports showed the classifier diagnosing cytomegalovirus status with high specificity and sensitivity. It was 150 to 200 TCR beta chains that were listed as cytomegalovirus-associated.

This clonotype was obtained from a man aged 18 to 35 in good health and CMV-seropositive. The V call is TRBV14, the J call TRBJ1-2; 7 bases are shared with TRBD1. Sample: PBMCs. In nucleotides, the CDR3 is TGTGCCAGCAGCCAGACAGCCACAGGGGACTATGGCTACACCTTC. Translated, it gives CASSQTATGDYGYTF.